Listed below are T cell receptor beta chains from one sample, sequenced in a study of cytomegalovirus exposure and HLA in healthy donors. Clones were sequenced by immunoSEQ multiplex PCR, and TCRdb holds only the in-frame ones, with some missing. The table has under 200,000 clones, roughly 80% seen once; the top ten hold 3.5% to 5%. Sequenced input: PBMCs. All receptors come from a middle-aged man in good health and CMV-seronegative. The CDR3 runs from the conserved cysteine through the conserved F or W. Each record gives: V gene, D gene, clone size, J gene, CDR3 DNA, CDR3 protein. D genes are given only for firm matches. Some rows have no size entry. The others give once, few or many, or a class for an expanded clone.

>TRBV7-2|.|.|TRBJ2-7
TGTGCCAGCAGCTTAGTTGGTGACAGAGACTACGAGCAGTACTTC
CASSLVGDRDYEQYF
>TRBV18|.|.|TRBJ1-6
TGTGCCAGCTCACCAGGGTTCAACAGGGTGGATTCACCCCTCCACTTT
CASSPGFNRVDSPLHF
>TRBV7-9|.|.|TRBJ1-4
TGTGCCAGCAGCTCAATACAGGGATATACGAATGAAAAACTGTTTTTT
CASSSIQGYTNEKLFF
>TRBV5-4|TRBD2|.|TRBJ2-3
TGTGCCAGCAGCTTACTAGCGGGGGGACGAACGCAGTATTTT
CASSLLAGGRTQYF
>TRBV7-9|.|.|TRBJ1-4
TGTGCCAGCAGCTTAGGAGGGCCCGGCCTGTTTTTT
CASSLGGPGLFF
>TRBV5-1|TRBD2|.|TRBJ2-5
TGCGCCAGCGGGAAAGGGGAGAACCACGGACTAGCGGGGGGGCCTTTCAAAGAGACCCAGTACTTC
CASGKGENHGLAGGPFKETQYF
>TRBV5-4|TRBD2|.|TRBJ2-1
TGTGCCAGCAGCCAACAACCTAGCGGGGGGGAGCAGTTCTTC
CASSQQPSGGEQFF
>TRBV6-6|.|.|TRBJ2-5
TGTGCCAGCACCGATAACGGGGAGACCCAGTACTTC
CASTDNGETQYF
>TRBV19|TRBD2|.|TRBJ2-2
TGTGCCAGTAGTATTTTAGCGGGGGAATACACCGGGGAGCTGTTTTTT
CASSILAGEYTGELFF
>TRBV27|.|.|TRBJ1-5
TGTGCCAGCAGTTTATCCGGCGGGTCTAATCAGCCCCAGCATTTT
CASSLSGGSNQPQHF
>TRBV30|.|.|TRBJ2-7
TGTGCCTGGAGCGGGGGGCTTCCCTACGAGCAGTACTTC
CAWSGGLPYEQYF
>TRBV9|.|once|TRBJ2-2
TGTGCCAGCAGCGTAGCTCAGGGCCCCTCCCCAGCCGGGGAGCTGTTTTTT
CASSVAQGPSPAGELFF
>TRBV11-2|.|.|TRBJ2-7
TGTGCCAGCAGCTCCGCGGGCTACGAGCAGTACTTC
CASSSAGYEQYF
>TRBV5-4|.|few|TRBJ2-2
TGTGCCAGCAGCTTGACGAGGAAAACGAACACCGGGGAGCTGTTTTTT
CASSLTRKTNTGELFF
>TRBV2|.|.|TRBJ2-3
TGTGCCAGCAGAGTAGACACAGATACGCAGTATTTT
CASRVDTDTQYF
>TRBV6-1|TRBD1|.|TRBJ1-6
TGTGCCAGCAGTACAGGGGGCGGTGATTCACCCCTCCACTTT
CASSTGGGDSPLHF
>TRBV6-5|.|.|TRBJ1-2
TGCGCCAGCAGTTACTCGACAGTCTATGGCTACACCTTC
CASSYSTVYGYTF
>TRBV30|TRBD1|.|TRBJ1-4
TGTGCCTTACAGGGGGATAATGAAAAACTGTTTTTT
CALQGDNEKLFF
>TRBV30|.|few|TRBJ1-2
TGTGCCTGGAGCGATGGGGCCCTGGCCTATGGCTACACCTTC
CAWSDGALAYGYTF
>TRBV6-5|.|.|TRBJ1-4
TGTGCCAGCAGTTACAGCGGGGCAACTAATGAAAAACTGTTTTTT
CASSYSGATNEKLFF
>TRBV4-2|.|.|TRBJ2-1
TGTGCCAGCAGTCGGAGGCTAGCGATTGGGTATAGGATCAATGAGCAGTTCTTC
CASSRRLAIGYRINEQFF
>TRBV19|.|.|TRBJ2-7
TGTGCCAGTAGTAGGGCCGAGGCAGGGGCCACCTACGAGCAGTACTTC
CASSRAEAGATYEQYF
>TRBV9|.|.|TRBJ2-1
TGTGCCAGCTCGCGGGCGGACTACAATGAGCAGTTCTTC
CASSRADYNEQFF
>TRBV28|TRBD1|.|TRBJ2-7
TGTGCCAGCAGTGGCCGGGACAGGGTTCCCTACGAGCAGTACTTC
CASSGRDRVPYEQYF
>TRBV7-9|TRBD1|.|TRBJ2-7
TGTGCCAGCAGACCAGTGACAGGGGGTCTCGAGCAGTACTTC
CASRPVTGGLEQYF
>TRBV30|TRBD2|.|TRBJ2-7
TGTGCCTGGATTTTAGCGGGGGGGCTCGAGCAGTACTTC
CAWILAGGLEQYF
>TRBV10-3|TRBD1|few|TRBJ2-2
TGTGCCATACGGACAGGGGAAGTTTTTCTGGGCGGGGAGCTGTTTTTT
CAIRTGEVFLGGELFF
>TRBV6-4|.|.|TRBJ2-3
TGTGCCAGCAGTGATAGCGGTGGGACCTACTCAGATACGCAGTATTTT
CASSDSGGTYSDTQYF